This paragraph covers one TCR beta chain sequence. The sample originates from a study of identical twins. TCRdb used MiXCR to reprocess the 5' RACE reads, holding one entry per CDR3 protein. The sample includes about 530,000 distinct CDR3 sequences, around 24% seen only once; the top ten take more than 0.4%. The CDR3 consists of 13 residues. Per the germline V gene, CDR1 is SGHDN and CDR2 is FVKESK. V was pared by 2 bases and J by 10 bases, with 4 bases of the junction left unmatched. This sample was shared with a second study, whose subject was yellow fever vaccine responses in identical twins.

The genes are TRBV14 and TRBJ2-4; TRBD1 aligns across 8 bases. Specimen: CD4+ T cells sorted from blood. This TCR derives from a woman aged 18-29 years in good health. The chain's CDR3 is CASSQTDRAIQYF. The CDR3 region has the DNA TGTGCCAGCAGCCAAACGGACAGGGCGATTCAGTACTTC.